This T cell receptor beta chain was sequenced in a study of beta chain features in type 1 diabetes. The CDR3 is made up of 14 amino acids. Looked up from germline, CDR1 is GTSNPN and CDR2 is SVGIG (reference sequence). Trimming removed 2 bases at V and 6 bases at J, with 13 bases between. Reverse transcribing all isolated RNA meant expressed TCRB transcripts were sequenced. Measured with immunoSEQ multiplex PCR; TCRdb has only the in-frame clones, and not every one. The repertoire consists of about 140,000 clones, with 8% to 13% occurring once and the leading ten covering roughly 1.4%. A few counts support this clone.

Sequences were obtained from naive CD4+ T cells from blood. This TCR came from a man younger than 35 in good health. This sequence joins TRBV30 and TRBJ2-2; possibly TRBD2 for D (5 bases). In DNA, the CDR3 is TGTGCCTGGAGTTCCGGGAATGGGGCCGGGGAGCTGTTTTTT. This codes for CAWSSGNGAGELFF.